Each of the 8 T cell receptor beta chains below was sequenced from the same sample in a study of blood T cell repertoires in COVID-19. Assay used: immunoSEQ multiplex PCR; TCRdb lists only in-frame clones, some missing. This table holds about 220,000 clones, 88% found once. The source material was PBMCs or T cells enriched from blood (not recorded which). Receptors originate from a young woman who had recovered from COVID-19.

The chain is built from TRBV4-1 and TRBJ1-6; D call uncertain. Germline lookup yields CDR1 MGHRA and CDR2 YSYEKL. The CDR3 consists of 18 residues. Trimming removed 1 base from V and 0 bases from J, with 13 bases in between. The CDR3 is CASSQVSIPSSYNSPLHF. The CDR3 nucleotides are TGCGCCAGCAGCCAAGTTTCGATACCGAGCTCCTATAATTCACCCCTCCACTTT.

The V gene is TRBV4-3, the J gene TRBJ1-2; D gene ambiguous. The V gene lost 1 base and the J gene lost 0 bases, with 6 bases spanning the gap. CDR1 and CDR2 from the germline V gene are LGHNA and YSLEER. This CDR3 is built from 14 residues. As DNA, the CDR3 is TGCGCCAGCAGCCAAGCACGGGCTAACTATGGCTACACCTTC. Translating it yields CASSQARANYGYTF.

The gene calls are TRBV6-6 and TRBJ2-1, with 8 bases lining up with TRBD2. CDR1 and CDR2 from the germline V gene are MNHNY and SVGAGI (reference sequence). With V trimmed by 4 bases and J by 12 bases, 2 bases remained unmatched. This CDR3 has 11 residues. The CDR3 here is CASSLSGGQFF. As DNA, the CDR3 is TGTGCCAGCAGTTTGAGCGGGGGGCAGTTCTTC.

This clone was recorded only once. The J gene is TRBJ2-1, the V gene TRBV9; 10 nucleotides line up with TRBD2. V lost 0 bases to trimming and J lost 7 bases; unmatched junction nucleotides: 10. CDR3 length: 17 amino acids. The V gene's germline CDR1 is SGDLS and CDR2 YYNGEE. CDR3 DNA sequence: TGTGCCAGCAGCGTAGTTGGCAGCGGGGGGGCTAGAAATGAGCAGTTCTTC. This encodes CASSVVGSGGARNEQFF.

The chain combines TRBV15 with TRBJ1-3; D perhaps matches TRBD1 (5 bases). CDR1 is LNHNV, CDR2 YYDKDF, per germline (reference sequence). The V and J ends lost 1 base and 4 bases respectively, with 14 bases between them. The CDR3 extends over 16 amino acids. The CDR3 protein is CATSRAGEGRGNTIYF. The CDR3 DNA sequence: TGTGCCACCAGCAGAGCCGGGGAGGGGAGGGGAAACACCATATATTTT.

This clone has only one observation. V usage is TRBV3-1 (or the pseudogene TRBV3-2) and J usage is TRBJ2-5, with TRBD2 matching over 14 bases. Germline loops: CDR1 LGHDT, CDR2 YNNKEL (reference sequence). With 4 bases clipped from V and 5 bases from J, the junction kept 6 bases outside the gene matches. The CDR3 spans 16 residues. The CDR3 nucleotides are TGTGCCAGCAGCCGCGGGACTAGCGGGGGATCGGAGACCCAGTACTTC. Amino acid sequence: CASSRGTSGGSETQYF.

The V call is TRBV6-5, the J call TRBJ1-2; tentatively, D is TRBD1 (6 bases). CDR3 size: 12 residues. Per the germline V gene, CDR1 is MNHEY and CDR2 is SVGAGI. Trimming cost V 7 bases and J 4 bases, with 10 bases left between them. Written as DNA, the CDR3 is TGTGCCAGCACGAACAGGGTCTATGGCTACACCTTC. Encoded protein: CASTNRVYGYTF.

The V gene is TRBV5-1, the J gene TRBJ2-7; perhaps TRBD2 as D (6 bases). The CDR3 is 13 residues long. The germline V gene has CDR1 SGHRS and CDR2 YFSETQ. Trimming took 3 bases from V and 3 from J, leaving 10 bases between them. The CDR3 DNA reads as TGCGCCAGCAGCTCAGGGACTCTCTACGAGCAGTACTTC. Translating it yields CASSSGTLYEQYF.